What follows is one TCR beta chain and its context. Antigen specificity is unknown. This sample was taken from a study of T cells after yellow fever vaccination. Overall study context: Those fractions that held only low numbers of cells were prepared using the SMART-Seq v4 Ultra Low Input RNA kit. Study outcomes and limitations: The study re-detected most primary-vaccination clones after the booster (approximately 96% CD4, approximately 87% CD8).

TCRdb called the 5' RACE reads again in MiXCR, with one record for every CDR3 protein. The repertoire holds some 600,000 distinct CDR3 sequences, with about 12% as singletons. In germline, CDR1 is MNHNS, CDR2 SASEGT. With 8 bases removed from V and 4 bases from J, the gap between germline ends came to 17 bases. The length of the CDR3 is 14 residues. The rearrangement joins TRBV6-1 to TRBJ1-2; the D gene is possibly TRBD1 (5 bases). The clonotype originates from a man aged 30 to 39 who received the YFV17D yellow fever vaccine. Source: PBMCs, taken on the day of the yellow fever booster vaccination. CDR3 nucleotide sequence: TGTGCCAGCGCTTGGGGCCCAACTGGCTATGGCTACACCTTC. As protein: CASAWGPTGYGYTF.